This record covers a single T cell receptor (beta chain). This clonotype was found many times. Its cognate antigen has yet to be identified. Per-nucleotide qualities are absent, and no much larger clonotype sits a single base away. The data were taken from a study of T cell repertoires in cytomegalovirus infection (dated by TCRdb to about 2019). For the wider study: Donor HLA type was relevant to the analysis, because carriage of CMV infection together with the matching HLA type was indicated by public TCR beta signatures.

From its cysteine to its phenylalanine, the CDR3 spans 15 amino acids. Solely the CDR3 DNA is kept, with 45 bases framed from the first base. V and J lose 1 base and 3 bases, and a span of 12 bases separates them. CDR1 DFQATT and CDR2 SNEGSKA are derived from the germline V gene (reference sequence). What the study reported, not specific to this receptor: The ex vivo response was dominated by HLA-C-restricted CMV-specific TCR beta clonotypes, which also provided the single most frequent clonotype in two of eight donors. Cumulative frequency of public TCR beta family members discriminated carriers of CMV infection plus the relevant HLA type in this cohort and an independent roughly 340-donor cohort.

Data came from an Illumina HiSeq 1500. In-frame beta chains were kept once TCRdb had trimmed the public reads at Q25 with fastp and called clones with MiXCR. Entries that share a CDR3 protein sequence are merged under the most common genes and DNA. This sample holds about 460,000 distinct CDR3 sequences; 11% were observed only once. Jointly, the top ten make up roughly 10% of the sample. The V and J genes are TRBV20-1 and TRBJ2-2, with the D segment identity uncertain. This receptor was identified in a human donor in good health (CMV status not recorded). Some clones in this sample may be carry-over from other donors' samples. Sequencing was performed on PBMCs. The CDR3 corresponds to CSARVTGWDTGELFF. The sequenced DNA: TGCAGTGCTAGAGTTACGGGTTGGGACACCGGGGAGCTGTTTTTT.